These T cell receptor beta chains were read from a single sample in a study of blood T cell repertoires in COVID-19. The data were produced by immunoSEQ multiplex PCR, yet TCRdb's version contains in-frame clones alone and is incomplete. The data show over 350,000 clones, 80% to 90% seen once. Sequenced: PBMCs or T cells enriched from blood (not recorded which). The receptors were sampled from a woman between 50 and 59 years old who had recovered from COVID-19. Each CDR3 is given with its conserved first and last residue. D genes are given only for firm matches. Clone size is not always given. Where it is, it says once, few, many or a class for expanded clones.

j_call,v_call,clone_size,d_call,cdr3_nt,cdr3_aa
TRBJ2-5,TRBV5-1,.,.,TGCGCCAGCAGCTTCGGCCCGAGCGCCGAGACCCAGTACTTC,CASSFGPSAETQYF
TRBJ1-2,TRBV11-2,.,.,TGTGCCAGCAGCCTGATGATAGGGGGTAATGGCTACACCTTC,CASSLMIGGNGYTF
TRBJ1-6,TRBV28,few,.,TGTGCCAGCAGTCTTCCTGGCCCTTACTCACCCCTCCACTTT,CASSLPGPYSPLHF
TRBJ1-4,TRBV3-1/TRBV3-2,.,TRBD1,TGTGCCAGCAGCCCGAGGACAGGCAGGGCAACTAATGAAAAACTGTTTTTT,CASSPRTGRATNEKLFF
TRBJ2-5,TRBV5-5,.,.,TGTGCCAGCAGCTTGGTTGAAAAGGGAGGCTGGGAGACCCAGTACTTC,CASSLVEKGGWETQYF
TRBJ2-7,TRBV4-1,.,.,TGCGCCAGCAGTGGGACAACGGGAACCTACGAGCAGTACTTC,CASSGTTGTYEQYF
TRBJ2-1,TRBV6-6,.,TRBD2,TGTGCCAGCCAGGGGACTAGCGGGGGCAATGAGCAGTTCTTC,CASQGTSGGNEQFF
TRBJ2-2,TRBV19,.,.,TGTGCCAGTATGTGGGGAGGGGGAGGCTCCGGGGAGCTGTTTTTT,CASMWGGGGSGELFF
TRBJ2-3,TRBV24-1,.,TRBD2,TGTGCCACCAGTGATTTTAGCGGGGGAACAGATACGCAGTATTTT,CATSDFSGGTDTQYF
TRBJ1-3,TRBV12-5,.,.,TGTGCTAGTGGTTTGATAACAGGCTCTGGAAACACCATATATTTT,CASGLITGSGNTIYF
TRBJ2-1,TRBV7-2,.,.,TGTGCCAGCAGCTTATCCGGTTACTACAATGAGCAGTTCTTC,CASSLSGYYNEQFF
TRBJ1-2,TRBV28,.,TRBD1,TGTGCCAGCAGTCAATGGACAGGAGACTATGGCTACACCTTC,CASSQWTGDYGYTF
TRBJ1-2,TRBV7-9,few,TRBD1,TGTGCCAGCAGCCCTCGAGGGGGCAACTATGGCTACACCTTC,CASSPRGGNYGYTF
TRBJ2-2,TRBV4-1,.,.,TGCGCCAGCAGCCTCGACTCGAACACCGGGGAGCTGTTTTTT,CASSLDSNTGELFF
TRBJ1-2,TRBV4-3,.,TRBD1,TGCGCCAGCAGCCAAGAATTCCAGGGGGGAGCTAACTATGGCTACACCTTC,CASSQEFQGGANYGYTF
TRBJ2-7,TRBV28,.,.,TGTGCCAGCAGTCCCGACGCAGGGGACGAGCAGTACTTC,CASSPDAGDEQYF
TRBJ2-2,TRBV23-1,.,TRBD1,TGCGCCAGCAGTCAACCACAGGGGCATACCGGGGAGCTGTTTTTT,CASSQPQGHTGELFF
TRBJ1-5,TRBV3-1/TRBV3-2,.,.,TGTGCCAGCAGCCTGACAGTGGGCAATCAGCCCCAGCATTTT,CASSLTVGNQPQHF
TRBJ2-1,TRBV5-4,.,TRBD2,TGTGCCAGCAGCTTGGGCGGGGGGCTGTTCTTC,CASSLGGGLFF
TRBJ1-2,TRBV6-1,.,.,TGTGCCAGCAGTGATCGCCGGGGAGCTAACTATGGCTACACCTTC,CASSDRRGANYGYTF
TRBJ2-2,TRBV28,.,TRBD2,TGTGCCAGCAGTTTACGACTAGCGGGAAGCACCGGGGAGCTGTTTTTT,CASSLRLAGSTGELFF
TRBJ2-5,TRBV6-1,.,.,TGTGCCAGCAGTGAATCGTTGTACCAAGAGACCCAGTACTTC,CASSESLYQETQYF
TRBJ1-5,TRBV27,.,.,TGTGCCAGCACACCATACAGAGATAGCAATCAGCCCCAGCATTTT,CASTPYRDSNQPQHF
TRBJ1-5,TRBV29-1,once,.,TGCAGCGCCGCGGACAGTCATAGCAATCAGCCCCAGCATTTT,CSAADSHSNQPQHF
TRBJ1-2,TRBV24-1,.,TRBD1,TGTGCCACCAGGAAGACAGGGGAAACCTATGGCTACACCTTC,CATRKTGETYGYTF
TRBJ1-5,TRBV27,.,TRBD1,TGTGCCACCAAGATACAGGGGGGGTATAGCAATCAGCCCCAGCATTTT,CATKIQGGYSNQPQHF
TRBJ1-2,TRBV6-1,.,TRBD1,TGTGCCAGCAGTGATAAGGGACAGGGAAGCTATGGCTACACCTTC,CASSDKGQGSYGYTF
TRBJ2-5,TRBV5-1,few,TRBD1,TGCGCCAGCAGTTCCGGGACAGGGGGCCCGGAGACCCAGTACTTC,CASSSGTGGPETQYF
TRBJ2-3,TRBV9,.,.,TGTGCCAGCAGCGCGGGTGGGAGGGGGACCACAGATACGCAGTATTTT,CASSAGGRGTTDTQYF
TRBJ2-4,TRBV30,.,TRBD1,TGTGCCTGGAGAGGGGACAGGGGGCTGATTTCGGCCAAAAACATTCAGTACTTC,CAWRGDRGLISAKNIQYF
TRBJ2-1,TRBV5-1,.,.,TGCGCCAGCAGCCTGGCTACCCGAGGGATCAATGAGCAGTTCTTC,CASSLATRGINEQFF
TRBJ1-5,TRBV4-1,.,TRBD1,TGCGCCAGCAGCCAAAATACCCTGGGGACAGCCCAGCATTTT,CASSQNTLGTAQHF
TRBJ1-2,TRBV3-1/TRBV3-2,few,TRBD1,TGTGCCAGCAGCCAAGGCCAACAGGGGGTCGCAGGCTACACCTTC,CASSQGQQGVAGYTF
TRBJ1-6,TRBV5-8,.,.,TGTGCCAGCACCCGGGGTTCACCCCTCCACTTT,CASTRGSPLHF
TRBJ1-1,TRBV6-5,.,TRBD1,TGTGCCAGCAGCCGACAGGGCTACACTGAAGCTTTCTTT,CASSRQGYTEAFF
TRBJ2-7,TRBV5-1,.,TRBD1,TGCGCCAGCGGGGGACAGGGGGCGGTCGAGCAGTACTTC,CASGGQGAVEQYF
TRBJ1-3,TRBV9,few,.,TGTGCCAGCAGTGACAGGTTCTCTGGAAACACCATATATTTT,CASSDRFSGNTIYF
TRBJ2-2,TRBV7-6,.,TRBD1,TGTGCCAGCAGCCCCCCTACAGGGGCGGCGAACACCGGGGAGCTGTTTTTT,CASSPPTGAANTGELFF
TRBJ2-2,TRBV9,.,TRBD2,TGTGCCAGCACGACAGATGGGGGGGTTTACACCGGGGAGCTGTTTTTT,CASTTDGGVYTGELFF
TRBJ2-7,TRBV19,.,.,TGTGCCAGTAGTATAGGACTAGCCTACGAGCAGTACTTC,CASSIGLAYEQYF
TRBJ1-5,TRBV6-5,.,.,TGTGCCAGCGGCGTTACGGGTAGCAATCAGCCCCAGCATTTT,CASGVTGSNQPQHF
TRBJ2-5,TRBV7-9,.,TRBD2,TGTGCCAGCAGCCCAGGGCGGGGGAGCCCAGGGGAGACCCAGTACTTC,CASSPGRGSPGETQYF
TRBJ2-7,TRBV3-1/TRBV3-2,.,TRBD2,TGTGCCAGCAGTCCGCCCGGGACTATCTACGAGCAGTACTTC,CASSPPGTIYEQYF
TRBJ2-5,TRBV2,.,TRBD1,TGTGCCAGCGACAGGGGGCGCGGAGAGACCCAGTACTTC,CASDRGRGETQYF
TRBJ2-1,TRBV2,.,TRBD2,TGTGCCAGCAGGCCCTTAGCGGGGGGGTTACACAATGAGCAGTTCTTC,CASRPLAGGLHNEQFF
TRBJ1-3,TRBV30,.,TRBD1,TGTGCCTGGGATCCGACAGGGCGGAGCTCTGGAAACACCATATATTTT,CAWDPTGRSSGNTIYF
TRBJ2-5,TRBV2,few,.,TGTGCCAGCAGTGTTGCAGCGGCCCACCAAGAGACCCAGTACTTC,CASSVAAAHQETQYF
TRBJ1-6,TRBV6-5,.,.,TGTGCCAGCAGTCTGGGCAGGGTGAATTCACCCCTCCACTTT,CASSLGRVNSPLHF
TRBJ2-2,TRBV6-2/TRBV6-3,once,TRBD2,TGTGCCAGCAGTTCAAGCGGGGGGGCGACCGGGGAGCTGTTTTTT,CASSSSGGATGELFF
TRBJ1-3,TRBV18,.,.,TGTGCCAGCTCACCACCCAACTCTGGAAACACCATATATTTT,CASSPPNSGNTIYF
TRBJ1-2,TRBV6-5,.,.,TGTGCCAGCAGTTACTCGCTCTCGTCCGGGGGCTACACCTTC,CASSYSLSSGGYTF